This TCR beta chain stems from a study of CXCR3-negative and CXCR3-positive naive CD8 T cells. The wider study: Summed over all libraries, TRB reads came to around 130 million, with about 1.5 +/- 0.3 million per library. General observations from the study: TRBV-TRBJ usage was similar across naive CXCR3 subsets but distinct in memory cells. Comparison of naive subsets found surface CD5 to be comparable, and TCR strength was inferred on the basis of TRB CDR3 properties. TRB CDR3 hydrophobicity was greater in CXCR3-positive naive cells than in CXCR3-negative naive cells.

The CDR3 extends over 16 amino acids. The germline V gene encodes CDR1 SQVTM and CDR2 ANQGSEA. Regarding this clonotype: Its antigen is as yet unknown.

The naive CD8+ gate required CD45RO-CCR7+CD27+CD95- phenotype. With UMI labels, 5' RACE was used to prepare the TRB cDNA libraries. No DNA is given; TCRdb re-called the 5' RACE reads and lists each CDR3 protein once. The sample table sets out 150,000 or so distinct CDR3 sequences. This receptor was obtained from a human donor in good health. Some clones in this sample may be carry-over from other donors' samples. Sequenced sample: naive CXCR3+ CD8+ T cells from blood. Noted subset: CD45RO-CCR7+CD27+CD95- naive CD8+ T cells expressing CXCR3 (TNR3+). The rearrangement links TRBV29-1 to TRBJ2-3; TCRdb's D call, TRBD2, is unchecked because there is no DNA. CDR3 in amino acids: CSVERASSLSTDTQYF.